These T cell receptor beta chains were read from a single sample in a study of blood T cell repertoires in COVID-19. Sequencing used immunoSEQ multiplex PCR; TCRdb keeps in-frame clones, though not all of them. The top ten clones hold about 15% of a sample with roughly 100,000 clones, 75% to 90% of them seen once. The sequencing input was peripheral blood. The receptors derive from a man aged 50-59 years with acute or convalescent COVID-19. The CDR3 runs from the conserved cysteine through the conserved F or W. D genes are given only for firm matches. Not every row has a clone size; where given, it reads once, few, many or a size class.

TRBJ2-1 | TRBD1 | TRBV18 | NA | CASSLPGQGARNEQFF | TGTGCCAGCTCTCTTCCGGGACAGGGGGCGCGGAATGAGCAGTTCTTC
TRBJ2-3 | TRBD1 | TRBV5-1 | NA | CASSLSDRDRGITDTQYF | TGCGCCAGCAGCTTGTCGGACAGGGATCGTGGGATCACAGATACGCAGTATTTT
TRBJ2-7 | NA | TRBV19 | NA | CASSSLGTPPHEQYF | TGTGCCAGTAGTTCCCTCGGGACTCCTCCTCACGAGCAGTACTTC
TRBJ2-2 | NA | TRBV19 | NA | CASSTYTGELFF | TGTGCCAGTAGTACTTACACCGGGGAGCTGTTTTTT
TRBJ2-1 | TRBD2 | TRBV5-1 | few | CASSLAGGLSNEQFF | TGCGCCAGCAGCTTAGCGGGAGGACTCTCCAATGAGCAGTTCTTC
TRBJ2-2 | TRBD1 | TRBV7-9 | NA | CAIQSGGAGELFF | TGTGCCATACAATCAGGGGGCGCCGGGGAGCTGTTTTTT
TRBJ2-7 | NA | TRBV5-5 | NA | CASSNGESSYEQYF | TGTGCCAGCAGCAACGGGGAGAGCTCCTACGAGCAGTACTTC
TRBJ2-3 | NA | TRBV10-3 | once | CAGGGSDNTQYF | TGTGCCGGGGGCGGGAGCGACAATACGCAGTATTTT
TRBJ2-5 | TRBD1 | TRBV27 | NA | CASSSTGEETQYF | TGTGCCAGCAGTTCTACAGGGGAAGAGACCCAGTACTTC
TRBJ1-1 | NA | TRBV11-2 | NA | CASSQGGARAEAFF | TGTGCCAGCAGCCAAGGGGGGGCCAGGGCTGAAGCTTTCTTT
TRBJ2-7 | NA | TRBV11-2 | few | CASSYTYEQYF | TGTGCCAGCAGCTACACCTACGAGCAGTACTTC
TRBJ2-1 | NA | TRBV5-4 | NA | CASSSQGGRQSNEQFF | TGTGCCAGCAGCTCGCAGGGGGGCAGGCAGAGCAATGAGCAGTTCTTC
TRBJ2-2 | NA | TRBV12-3/TRBV12-4 | once | CASSQTDTGELFF | TGTGCCAGCAGTCAGACAGACACCGGGGAGCTGTTTTTT
TRBJ2-6 | TRBD2 | TRBV6-1 | NA | CASSERLAGVLSRANVLTF | TGTGCCAGCAGTGAACGACTAGCGGGAGTGTTATCCAGGGCCAACGTCCTGACTTTC
TRBJ1-2 | TRBD1 | TRBV6-5 | NA | CASRIPGQSGYTF | TGTGCCAGCAGGATCCCGGGACAGAGTGGCTACACCTTC
TRBJ2-7 | NA | TRBV15 | few | CATSRGGPSYEQYF | TGTGCCACCAGCAGAGGGGGCCCTTCCTACGAGCAGTACTTC
TRBJ2-1 | TRBD1 | TRBV7-6 | NA | CASSLDREVGNEQFF | TGTGCCAGCAGCTTGGACAGGGAAGTGGGAAATGAGCAGTTCTTC
TRBJ2-1 | TRBD2 | TRBV14 | NA | CASSQVVGGPYNEQFF | TGTGCCAGCAGCCAAGTGGTGGGAGGGCCCTACAATGAGCAGTTCTTC
TRBJ1-1 | NA | TRBV4-2 | few | CASSQDYEAFF | TGTGCCAGCAGCCAAGATTATGAAGCTTTCTTT
TRBJ2-1 | NA | TRBV7-6 | NA | CASSPGGGSYNEQFF | TGTGCCAGCAGCCCCGGGGGAGGCTCCTACAATGAGCAGTTCTTC
TRBJ2-3 | NA | TRBV4-1 | NA | CASSQDTAGTITDTQYF | TGCGCCAGCAGCCAAGATACGGCGGGCACTATCACAGATACGCAGTATTTT
TRBJ1-5 | NA | TRBV4-1 | NA | CASSRLQGAQPQHF | TGCGCCAGCAGTCGATTACAGGGAGCACAGCCCCAGCATTTT
TRBJ1-2 | TRBD1 | TRBV29-1 | few | CSVEMAGQGFRGYTF | TGCAGCGTTGAAATGGCGGGACAGGGGTTTCGTGGCTACACCTTC
TRBJ2-1 | NA | TRBV3-1/TRBV3-2 | NA | CASSPPRGFHEQFF | TGTGCCAGCAGCCCCCCACGAGGGTTCCATGAGCAGTTCTTC
TRBJ2-5 | NA | TRBV18 | NA | CASSPPSGRQETQYF | TGTGCCAGCTCACCACCCAGCGGAAGGCAGGAGACCCAGTACTTC
TRBJ2-5 | NA | TRBV5-5 | NA | CASSFPQETQYF | TGTGCCAGCAGCTTCCCACAAGAGACCCAGTACTTC
TRBJ1-6 | NA | TRBV5-1 | NA | CASSLVTGNSPLHF | TGCGCCAGCAGCTTGGTCACAGGGAATTCACCCCTCCACTTT
TRBJ1-2 | NA | TRBV3-1/TRBV3-2 | few | CASSQPGPEDYYGYTF | TGTGCCAGCAGCCAGCCTGGGCCGGAGGATTATTATGGCTACACCTTC
TRBJ1-5 | TRBD1 | TRBV28 | NA | CASSSRGAPGNQPQHF | TGTGCCAGCAGTTCCAGGGGGGCGCCGGGCAATCAGCCCCAGCATTTT
TRBJ2-5 | NA | TRBV5-5 | NA | CASSLVGGWQETQYF | TGTGCCAGCAGCTTGGTGGGCGGGTGGCAAGAGACCCAGTACTTC
TRBJ1-1 | TRBD1 | TRBV27 | NA | CASSNRDRVNTEAFF | TGTGCCAGCAGTAACCGGGACAGGGTGAACACTGAAGCTTTCTTT
TRBJ2-5 | TRBD1 | TRBV5-4 | NA | CASSPRTGLKETQYF | TGTGCCAGCAGCCCGAGGACAGGGCTAAAGGAGACCCAGTACTTC
TRBJ2-1 | TRBD1 | TRBV2 | NA | CASRREPTGIEQFF | TGTGCCAGCAGGAGGGAGCCGACAGGGATTGAGCAGTTCTTC
TRBJ2-1 | TRBD2 | TRBV28 | NA | CASSRTGLAGGGVQNEQFF | TGTGCCAGCAGTCGAACGGGACTAGCGGGAGGTGGGGTACAGAATGAGCAGTTCTTC
TRBJ2-1 | TRBD2 | TRBV28 | NA | CASETSGSYNEQFF | TGTGCCAGCGAGACTAGCGGATCCTACAATGAGCAGTTCTTC
TRBJ2-6 | TRBD1 | TRBV7-6 | NA | CASSFDPGQSSGANVLTF | TGTGCCAGCAGCTTTGATCCGGGACAGAGCTCTGGGGCCAACGTCCTGACTTTC
TRBJ2-1 | TRBD1 | TRBV10-1 | NA | CASSVGTGPYNEQFF | TGCGCCAGCAGTGTGGGGACAGGGCCTTACAATGAGCAGTTCTTC
TRBJ2-7 | TRBD2 | TRBV11-2 | NA | CASSLTSGSAHEQYF | TGTGCCAGCAGCCTTACTAGCGGGAGTGCCCACGAGCAGTACTTC
TRBJ2-6 | NA | TRBV2 | NA | CASSEIYRRGVDSGANVLTF | TGTGCCAGCAGTGAAATATACAGACGGGGAGTGGACTCTGGGGCCAACGTCCTGACTTTC
TRBJ1-5 | TRBD1 | TRBV28 | NA | CASSKTGGGRPQHF | TGTGCCAGCAGTAAGACAGGGGGAGGTCGGCCCCAGCATTTT
TRBJ2-3 | TRBD2 | TRBV27 | NA | CASSWGLAGFTDTQYF | TGTGCCAGCAGTTGGGGACTAGCGGGATTCACAGATACGCAGTATTTT
TRBJ2-1 | NA | TRBV5-4 | once | CASRGTSSSYNEQFF | TGTGCCAGCCGCGGAACTTCGAGCTCCTACAATGAGCAGTTCTTC
TRBJ2-7 | NA | TRBV27 | NA | CASSFGNDEQYF | TGTGCCAGCAGTTTTGGCAATGACGAGCAGTACTTC
TRBJ2-1 | NA | TRBV24-1 | NA | CATSDFRRTERFF | TGTGCCACCAGTGATTTTAGGAGGACAGAGCGATTCTTC
TRBJ2-7 | NA | TRBV6-5 | NA | CASSTLDSSYEQYF | TGTGCCAGCAGTACCCTGGACAGCTCCTACGAGCAGTACTTC
TRBJ1-1 | TRBD1 | TRBV24-1 | NA | CATSETGLTEAFF | TGTGCCACCAGTGAGACAGGGCTCACTGAAGCTTTCTTT
TRBJ2-2 | TRBD1 | TRBV5-4 | once | CASSDRQGARGELFF | TGTGCCAGCAGCGATAGACAGGGGGCAAGGGGGGAGCTGTTTTTT
TRBJ2-5 | NA | TRBV5-1 | NA | CASSLGGVHETQYF | TGCGCCAGCAGCTTGGGGGGGGTCCACGAGACCCAGTACTTC
TRBJ2-7 | TRBD1 | TRBV6-5 | NA | CASTRGREQYF | TGTGCCAGCACCAGGGGGCGTGAGCAGTACTTC
TRBJ1-4 | NA | TRBV6-2/TRBV6-3 | once | CASSYAGAEKLFF | TGTGCCAGCAGTTACGCGGGGGCTGAAAAACTGTTTTTT
TRBJ2-5 | TRBD1 | TRBV5-1 | NA | CASSLRGTDQETQYF | TGCGCCAGCAGCTTGAGGGGGACAGACCAAGAGACCCAGTACTTC
TRBJ2-5 | NA | TRBV19 | few | CASRPGQRFQETQYF | TGTGCCAGTAGACCCGGACAGCGATTCCAAGAGACCCAGTACTTC
TRBJ1-2 | NA | TRBV5-1 | NA | CASSLDDGSRGAGYTF | TGCGCCAGCAGCTTGGATGACGGGTCCCGCGGGGCTGGCTACACCTTC
TRBJ2-1 | TRBD2 | TRBV6-2/TRBV6-3 | NA | CASSYTSGGYNEQFF | TGTGCCAGCAGTTATACTAGCGGGGGCTACAATGAGCAGTTCTTC
TRBJ2-1 | NA | TRBV24-1 | NA | CATSDLFSYNEQFF | TGTGCCACCAGTGATTTGTTTAGCTACAATGAGCAGTTCTTC